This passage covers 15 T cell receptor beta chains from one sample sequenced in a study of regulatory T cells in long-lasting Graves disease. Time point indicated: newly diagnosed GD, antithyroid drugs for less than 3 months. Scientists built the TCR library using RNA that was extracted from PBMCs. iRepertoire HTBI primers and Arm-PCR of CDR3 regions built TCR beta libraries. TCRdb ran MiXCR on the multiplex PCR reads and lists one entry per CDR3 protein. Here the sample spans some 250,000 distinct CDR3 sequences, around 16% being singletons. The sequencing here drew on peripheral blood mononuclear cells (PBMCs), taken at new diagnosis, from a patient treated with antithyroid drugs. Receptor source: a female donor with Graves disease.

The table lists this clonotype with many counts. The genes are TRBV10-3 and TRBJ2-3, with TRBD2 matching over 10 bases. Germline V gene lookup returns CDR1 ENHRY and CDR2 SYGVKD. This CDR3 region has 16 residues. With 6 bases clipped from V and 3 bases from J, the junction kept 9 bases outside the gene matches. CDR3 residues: CAISPDSGRLTDTQYF. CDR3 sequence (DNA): TGTGCCATCAGCCCAGATAGCGGGAGGTTGACAGATACGCAGTATTTT.

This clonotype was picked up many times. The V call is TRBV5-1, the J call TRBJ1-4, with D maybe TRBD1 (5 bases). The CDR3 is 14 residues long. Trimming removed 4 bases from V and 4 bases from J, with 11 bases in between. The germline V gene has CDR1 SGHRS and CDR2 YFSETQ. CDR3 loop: CASSVGTGNEKLFF. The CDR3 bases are TGCGCCAGCAGCGTAGGGACGGGTAATGAAAAACTGTTTTTT.

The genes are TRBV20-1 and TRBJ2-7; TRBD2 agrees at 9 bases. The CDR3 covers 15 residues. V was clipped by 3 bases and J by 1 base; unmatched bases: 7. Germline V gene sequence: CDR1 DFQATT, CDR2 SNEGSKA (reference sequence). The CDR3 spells CSARAPSGDSYEQYF. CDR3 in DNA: TGCAGTGCTAGGGCCCCTAGCGGGGATTCCTACGAGCAGTACTTC.

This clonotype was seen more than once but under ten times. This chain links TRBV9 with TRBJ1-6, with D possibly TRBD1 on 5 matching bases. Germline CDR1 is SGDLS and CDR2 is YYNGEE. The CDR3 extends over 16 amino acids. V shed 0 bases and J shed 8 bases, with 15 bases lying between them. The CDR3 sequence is CASSVALRGVDSPLHF. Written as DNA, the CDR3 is TGTGCCAGCAGCGTAGCCCTTCGGGGGGTTGATTCACCCCTCCACTTT.

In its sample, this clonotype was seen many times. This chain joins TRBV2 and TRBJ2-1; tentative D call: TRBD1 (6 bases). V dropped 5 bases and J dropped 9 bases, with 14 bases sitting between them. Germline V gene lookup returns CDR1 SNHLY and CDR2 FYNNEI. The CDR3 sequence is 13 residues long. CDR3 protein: CASSTTPGVEQFF. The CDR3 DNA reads TGTGCCAGCAGTACGACTCCAGGGGTTGAGCAGTTCTTC. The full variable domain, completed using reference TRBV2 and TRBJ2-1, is EPEVTQTPSHQVTQMGQEVILRCVPISNHLYFYWYRQILGQKVEFLVSFYNNEISEKSEIFDDQFSVERPDGSNFTLKIRSTKLEDSAMYFCASSTTPGVEQFFGPGTRLTVL.

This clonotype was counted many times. In DNA, the CDR3 is TGTGCCAGCAGTGGGGCTGACAGGGGCTCTCAGCCCCAGCATTTT. Protein product: CASSGADRGSQPQHF. The chain recombines TRBV2 with TRBJ1-5; 8 bases line up with TRBD1. This CDR3 is 15 amino acids long. Germline V gives CDR1 SNHLY, CDR2 FYNNEI. Trimming took 4 bases from V and 6 from J; bases not matched to a gene: 8. The full variable domain, in which reference TRBV2 and TRBJ1-5 provide the parts outside the CDR3, is EPEVTQTPSHQVTQMGQEVILRCVPISNHLYFYWYRQILGQKVEFLVSFYNNEISEKSEIFDDQFSVERPDGSNFTLKIRSTKLEDSAMYFCASSGADRGSQPQHFGDGTRLSIL.

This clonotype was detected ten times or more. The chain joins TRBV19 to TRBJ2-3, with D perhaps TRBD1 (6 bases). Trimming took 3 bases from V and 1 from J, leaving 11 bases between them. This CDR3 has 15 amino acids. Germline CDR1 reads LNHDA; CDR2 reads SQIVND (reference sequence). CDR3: CASSMGTQGTDTQYF. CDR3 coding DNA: TGTGCCAGTAGTATGGGGACACAGGGCACAGATACGCAGTATTTT.

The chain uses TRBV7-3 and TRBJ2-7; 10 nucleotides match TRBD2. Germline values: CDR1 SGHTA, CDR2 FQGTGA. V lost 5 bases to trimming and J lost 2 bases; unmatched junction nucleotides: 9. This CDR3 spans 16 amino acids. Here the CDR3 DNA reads TGTGCCAGCAGCCCGGTAGGGACTAGCGCAACCTACGAGCAGTACTTC. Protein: CASSPVGTSATYEQYF.

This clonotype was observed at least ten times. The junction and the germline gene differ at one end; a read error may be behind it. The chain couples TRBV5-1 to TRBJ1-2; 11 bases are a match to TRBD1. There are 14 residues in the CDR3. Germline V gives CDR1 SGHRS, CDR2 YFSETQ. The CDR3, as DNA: TGTGCCAGCAGCCCGGGACAGGGGGGCTATGGCTACACCTTC. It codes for CASSPGQGGYGYTF.

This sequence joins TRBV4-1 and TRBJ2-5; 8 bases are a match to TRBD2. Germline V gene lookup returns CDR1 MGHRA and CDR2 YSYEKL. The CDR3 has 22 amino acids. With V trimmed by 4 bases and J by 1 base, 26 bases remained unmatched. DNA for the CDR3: TGCGCCAGCAGCCCCCAAAGTCCGGGGGGCCATCTGAGCGGGAGTCCCCAAGAGACCCAGTACTTC. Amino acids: CASSPQSPGGHLSGSPQETQYF.

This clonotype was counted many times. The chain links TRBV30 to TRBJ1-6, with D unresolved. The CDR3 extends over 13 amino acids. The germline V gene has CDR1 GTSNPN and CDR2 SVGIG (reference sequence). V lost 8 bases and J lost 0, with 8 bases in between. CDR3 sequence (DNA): TGTGCCACCGACAACTCCTATAATTCACCCCTCCACTTT. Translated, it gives CATDNSYNSPLHF.

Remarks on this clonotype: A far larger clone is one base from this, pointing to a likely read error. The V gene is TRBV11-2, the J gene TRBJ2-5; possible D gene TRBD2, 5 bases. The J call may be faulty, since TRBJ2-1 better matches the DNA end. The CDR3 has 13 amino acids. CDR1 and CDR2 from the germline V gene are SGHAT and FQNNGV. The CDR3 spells CASSQDSLNDQFF. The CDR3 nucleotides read TGTGCCAGCAGCCAGGACTCTCTCAATGATCAGTTCTTC.

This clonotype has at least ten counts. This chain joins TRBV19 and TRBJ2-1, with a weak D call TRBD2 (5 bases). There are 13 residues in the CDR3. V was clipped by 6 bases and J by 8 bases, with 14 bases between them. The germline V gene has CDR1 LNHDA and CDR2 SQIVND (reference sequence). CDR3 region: CASRRDRDDEQFF. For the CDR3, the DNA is TGTGCCAGTAGACGGGATCGAGACGATGAGCAGTTCTTC.

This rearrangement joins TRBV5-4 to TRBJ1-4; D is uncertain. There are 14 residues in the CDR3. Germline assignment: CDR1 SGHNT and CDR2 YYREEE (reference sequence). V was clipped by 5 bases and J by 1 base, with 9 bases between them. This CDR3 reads CASRAGGTNEKLFF. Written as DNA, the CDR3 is TGTGCCAGCAGGGCGGGAGGAACTAATGAAAAACTGTTTTTT.

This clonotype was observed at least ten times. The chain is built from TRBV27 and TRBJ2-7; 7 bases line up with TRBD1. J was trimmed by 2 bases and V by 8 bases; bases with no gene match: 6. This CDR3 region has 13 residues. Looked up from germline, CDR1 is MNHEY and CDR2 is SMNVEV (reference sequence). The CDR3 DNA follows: TGTGCCAGCCGAGCGACAGGGCCCTACGAGCAGTACTTC. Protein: CASRATGPYEQYF.